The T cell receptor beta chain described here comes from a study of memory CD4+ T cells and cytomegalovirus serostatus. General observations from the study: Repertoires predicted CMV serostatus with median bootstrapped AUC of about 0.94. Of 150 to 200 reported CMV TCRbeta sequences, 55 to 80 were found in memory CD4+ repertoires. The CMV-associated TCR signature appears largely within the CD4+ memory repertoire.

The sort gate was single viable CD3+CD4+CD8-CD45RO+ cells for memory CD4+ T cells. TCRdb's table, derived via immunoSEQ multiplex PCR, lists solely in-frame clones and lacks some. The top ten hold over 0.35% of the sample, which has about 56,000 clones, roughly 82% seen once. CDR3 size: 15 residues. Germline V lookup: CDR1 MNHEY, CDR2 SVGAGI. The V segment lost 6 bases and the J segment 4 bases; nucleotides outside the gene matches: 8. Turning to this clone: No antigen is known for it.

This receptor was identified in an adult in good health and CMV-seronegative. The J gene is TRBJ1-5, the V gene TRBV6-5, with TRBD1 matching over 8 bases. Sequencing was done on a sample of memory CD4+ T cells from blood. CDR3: CASSSGQGRNQPQHF. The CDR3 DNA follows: TGTGCCAGCAGCTCCGGACAGGGTCGTAATCAGCCCCAGCATTTT.